The 18 T cell receptor beta chains given below trace back to one sample, sequenced in a study of response to subunit inactivated influenza vaccine. TCRdb used MiXCR to reprocess the RT-PCR reads, holding one entry per CDR3 protein. The table records 650,000 to 800,000 distinct CDR3 sequences, approximately 15% of them present only once. The specimen comprised PBMCs from blood, sampled less than 15 days before vaccination. The source is a man in his fifties or sixties who received an inactivated influenza vaccine.

The V and J genes are TRBV5-5 and TRBJ2-7; D unresolved. The CDR3 spans 12 residues. Germline assignment: CDR1 SGHKS and CDR2 YYEKEE (reference sequence). The germline V and J ends were trimmed by 0 bases and 10 bases, with 11 bases remaining between them. CDR3: CASSLGGVGQYF. For the CDR3, the DNA is TGTGCCAGCAGCTTGGGTGGGGTGGGTCAGTACTTC.

This clonotype appeared a few times. J is TRBJ2-7 and V is TRBV15, with 7 bases aligning to TRBD2. The CDR3 spans 15 residues. V lost 4 bases to trimming and J lost 3 bases; unmatched junction nucleotides: 9. Germline CDR1 reads LNHNV; CDR2 reads YYDKDF (reference sequence). The CDR3 protein is CATSKGPSGIYEQYF. The CDR3 nucleotides read TGTGCCACCAGCAAGGGACCCAGCGGGATCTACGAGCAGTACTTC.

This clonotype has more than one count but fewer than ten. The rearrangement uses TRBV6-2 or TRBV6-3 and TRBJ2-7, with D unclear. V lost 2 bases and J lost 2, with 13 bases in between. The CDR3 totals 15 residues. Germline V lookup: CDR1 MNHEY, CDR2 SVGEGT. CDR3 bases: TGTGCCAGCAGTTACGCGCGGATCGGGCCCTACGAGCAGTACTTC. It codes for CASSYARIGPYEQYF.

The V and J genes are TRBV5-5 and TRBJ2-7; D not resolved. Between the trimmed V and J ends, which lost 0 bases and 3 bases, there was a span of 13 bases. The CDR3 is 15 amino acids. The germline V gene encodes CDR1 SGHKS and CDR2 YYEKEE (reference sequence). DNA for the CDR3: TGTGCCAGCAGCTTGGTTGAGGTGTTAGGCTACGAGCAGTACTTC. Amino acids: CASSLVEVLGYEQYF.

A remark on this clonotype: At one of its ends the junction is not consistent with the germline gene, which may arise from a read error. V usage is TRBV13 and J usage is TRBJ2-7; 8 bases are a match to TRBD2. The CDR3 totals 13 residues. Germline V gene data show CDR1 as PRHDT and CDR2 as FYEKMQ (reference sequence). The CDR3 region has the DNA TGTGCCAGCAGCCCGGGACTAGGGCGCGAGCAGCACTTC. It specifies CASSPGLGREQHF. Supplemented by reference TRBV13 and TRBJ2-7, the full variable domain reads AAGVIQSPRHLIKEKRETATLKCYPIPRHDTVYWYQQGPGQDPQFLISFYEKMQSDKGSIPDRFSAQQFSDYHSELNMSSLELGDSALYFCASSPGLGREQHFGPGTRLTVT.

The genes are TRBV30 and TRBJ2-3; 7 bases agree with TRBD1. The CDR3 is 14 residues long. The junction had 6 bases not matched to a gene; V was cut back by 5 bases and J by 1 base. Germline V lookup: CDR1 GTSNPN, CDR2 SVGIG (reference sequence). Here the CDR3 DNA reads TGTGCCTGGGGATCGGGACAGCGCACAGATACGCAGTATTTT. Amino acid sequence: CAWGSGQRTDTQYF.

The J gene is TRBJ2-5, the V gene TRBV12-3 or TRBV12-4, with D perhaps TRBD1 or TRBD2 (7 bases each). Trimming shortened V by 6 bases and J by 2 bases, and 16 bases separated the two germline ends. CDR3 length equals 15 residues. The CDR3 DNA sequence: TGTGCCAGCAGCCTCCAGGGGGGGACACAAGAGACCCAGTACTTC. It yields the protein CASSLQGGTQETQYF.

This clonotype was observed a few times. In DNA form, the CDR3 reads TGTGCCAGCAGCTTAATGAGCGGGGGGGCCGGAGATACGCAGTATTTT. Encoded protein: CASSLMSGGAGDTQYF. The chain has TRBV7-9 and TRBJ2-3, with 10 positions matching TRBD2. CDR3 length equals 16 residues. Germline trimming cut 2 bases from V and 5 bases from J; bases unmatched to any gene: 7. Germline-derived CDR1 and CDR2 are SEHNR and FQNEAQ (reference sequence).

There are a few counts of this clonotype. This rearrangement joins TRBV18 to TRBJ2-1; 9 bases agree with TRBD1. The CDR3 is 15 residues long. Germline CDR1 and CDR2: KGHSH and LQKENI. The V and J ends lost 0 bases and 9 bases, in that order; junction bases with no gene match: 6. CDR3 coding DNA: TGTGCCAGCTCACCACCGGGACAGGGAAACGCTGAGCAGTTCTTC. Protein sequence: CASSPPGQGNAEQFF.

This clonotype occurred a few times. This chain uses TRBV30 with TRBJ1-1; possible D gene TRBD1, 6 bases. The CDR3 extends over 14 amino acids. Germline V gives CDR1 GTSNPN, CDR2 SVGIG (reference sequence). The V gene lost 0 bases and the J gene lost 4 bases, with 12 bases spanning the gap. CDR3 sequence (DNA): TGTGCCTGGAGTGTCCTCAACAGGGTCACTGAAGCTTTCTTT. Protein sequence: CAWSVLNRVTEAFF.

The chain carries TRBV12-3 or TRBV12-4 and TRBJ2-7; 7 bases are shared with TRBD1. CDR3 length: 14 amino acids. With 4 bases clipped from V and 8 bases from J, the junction kept 11 bases outside the gene matches. Here the CDR3 reads CASSSPTGNVKQYF. CDR3 DNA sequence: TGTGCCAGCAGTTCGCCGACAGGGAATGTAAAGCAGTACTTC.

This clonotype has a count of ten or more. The chain recombines TRBV21-1 with TRBJ1-2. TRBV21-1 is marked as a pseudogene. This CDR3 comprises 15 residues. CDR3: CASSKIRGWIHGYTF. CDR3 in DNA: TGTGCCAGCAGCAAAATACGGGGTTGGATCCATGGCTACACCTTC.

This clonotype turned up a few times. The chain couples TRBV6-2 or TRBV6-3 to TRBJ2-4; D remains ambiguous. The CDR3 is made up of 15 amino acids. The germline V and J ends were trimmed by 6 bases and 4 bases, with 16 bases remaining between them. The germline V gene encodes CDR1 MNHEY and CDR2 SVGEGT. This chain's CDR3 is CASRRYETLKNIQYF. DNA of the CDR3: TGTGCCAGCAGGAGGTACGAGACGCTTAAAAACATTCAGTACTTC.

This clonotype occurred a few times. This sequence joins TRBV12-3 or TRBV12-4 and TRBJ2-3, with D tentatively TRBD1 (6 bases). Trimming cost V 8 bases and J 4 bases, with 19 bases left between them. The CDR3 contains 15 residues. The CDR3 bases are TGTGCCAGCGTGGGTGGGGGCCAGGTCGCAGATACGCAGTATTTT. Translating gives CASVGGGQVADTQYF.

J is TRBJ2-6 and V is TRBV4-3; 8 bases are a match to TRBD2. Trimming cost V 0 bases and J 5 bases; bases outside gene matches: 15. The germline V gene has CDR1 LGHNA and CDR2 YSLEER. The CDR3 is 20 amino acids. The CDR3 reads CASSQDLYSGGLWRANVLTF. CDR3 nucleotide sequence: TGCGCCAGCAGCCAAGATCTGTACAGCGGGGGTCTCTGGAGGGCCAACGTCCTGACTTTC.

This rearrangement joins TRBV25-1 to TRBJ2-7; D remains ambiguous. The CDR3 sequence is 15 residues long. Trimming stripped 1 base from V and 1 base from J, with 11 bases between. Germline V gene lookup returns CDR1 MGHDK and CDR2 SYGVNS. CDR3 nucleotides: TGTGCCAGCAGTGAATCCTGGGAAGGGTCCTACGAGCAGTACTTC. Its protein is CASSESWEGSYEQYF.

This clonotype has just a few counts. V is TRBV27 and J is TRBJ1-2, with TRBD1 as a possible D gene (6 bases). The CDR3 consists of 13 residues. V lost 6 bases and J lost 4, with 12 bases in between. Per the germline V gene, CDR1 is MNHEY and CDR2 is SMNVEV (reference sequence). For the CDR3, the DNA is TGTGCCAGCAGCGACAGGCCCTCCTATGGCTACACCTTC. The encoded protein is CASSDRPSYGYTF.

A remark on this clonotype: A clone one base away is much larger, so this may be a read error. The CDR3 is CSVEADTQYF. The CDR3 DNA reads TGCAGCGTTGAGGCAGATACGCAGTATTTT. The rearrangement uses TRBV29-1 and TRBJ2-3; the D is unclear. Germline values: CDR1 SQVTM, CDR2 ANQGSEA. Trimming cost V 3 bases and J 4 bases, with 2 bases left between them. The CDR3 has 10 residues.